These 30 T cell receptor beta chains came from one sample sequenced in a study of T cells after yellow fever vaccination. MiXCR was run by TCRdb on the 5' RACE reads, yielding one entry per CDR3 protein. The table shows approximately 600,000 distinct CDR3 sequences, with 9% to 15% occurring only once. The material was PBMCs, obtained on the day of the yellow fever booster vaccination. The receptor source for this set is a man aged 25-45 years who received the YFV17D yellow fever vaccine.

The chain has TRBV29-1 and TRBJ1-4, with D maybe TRBD1 (5 bases). Trimming pared 1 base from V and 8 bases from J, leaving 11 bases between. Germline CDR1 SQVTM, CDR2 ANQGSEA. The CDR3 totals 13 residues. Written as DNA, the CDR3 is TGCAGCGTTGAAGTTAGGGGAAGCGAAAAACTGTTTTTT. Its protein is CSVEVRGSEKLFF.

This clonotype came up a few times. The chain's CDR3 is CASSRGASEKLFF. CDR3 bases: TGTGCCAGCAGCCGAGGGGCGTCTGAAAAACTGTTTTTT. The chain uses TRBV25-1 and TRBJ1-4; D possibly corresponds to TRBD1 (5 bases). The CDR3 loop spans 13 amino acids. The V end lost 6 bases, the J end lost 7 bases, and 12 bases lay between the germline ends. The germline CDR1 and CDR2 sequences are MGHDK and SYGVNS.

In regard to this clonotype: The junction departs from the called germline gene at one end, perhaps through a read error. The V gene is TRBV6-5, the J gene TRBJ2-7, with D perhaps given as TRBD1 or TRBD2 (5 bases each). CDR3 size: 12 residues. Germline V CDR1 and CDR2: MNHEY, SVGAGI. The CDR3 DNA follows: TGTGCCAGCAGTCTTCCAGGGAGCCCGCTTACTTTC. This sequence encodes CASSLPGSPLTF.

This clonotype was seen a handful of times. This rearrangement joins TRBV5-1 to TRBJ1-2; no definite D call. The CDR3 is made up of 14 amino acids. In germline, CDR1 is SGHRS, CDR2 YFSETQ. V lost 0 bases and J lost 2, with 8 bases in between. The CDR3 DNA is TGCGCCAGCAGCTTGGATTTGGGGAACTATGGCTACACCTTC. It encodes CASSLDLGNYGYTF.

This clonotype turned up a few times. The chain uses TRBV7-3 and TRBJ2-1; possibly TRBD2 for D (6 bases). CDR1 is SGHTA and CDR2 is FQGTGA in the germline V gene. V was shortened by 2 bases and J by 4 bases, with 12 bases between the two germline ends. This CDR3 has 15 residues. The DNA of the CDR3 is TGTGCCAGCAGCTTATCGGGGGATTGGTACAATGAGCAGTTCTTC. Protein product: CASSLSGDWYNEQFF. The entire variable domain, with the rest obtained from reference TRBV7-3 and TRBJ2-1, is as follows: GAGVSQTPSNKVTEKGKYVELRCDPISGHTALYWYRQSLGQGPEFLIYFQGTGAADDSGLPNDRFFAVRPEGSVSTLKIQRTERGDSAVYLCASSLSGDWYNEQFFGPGTRLTVL.

This clonotype turned up a few times. The chain couples TRBV18 to TRBJ2-5; D is unresolved. The CDR3 has 14 amino acids. V lost 2 bases, J lost 0 bases, and 7 bases lay in between. Germline V gives CDR1 KGHSH, CDR2 LQKENI. The CDR3 spells CASSPTEYQETQYF. The CDR3 DNA sequence: TGTGCCAGCTCACCAACGGAATACCAAGAGACCCAGTACTTC.

The V and J genes are TRBV21-1 and TRBJ2-7; TRBD1 is the table's D call, not checked against the DNA. TRBV21-1 is a documented pseudogene. This CDR3 region has 12 residues. The CDR3 protein is CASQTGMVEQYF. In DNA form, the CDR3 reads TGTGCCAGCCAGACAGGGATGGTCGAGCAGTACTTC.

CDR3 nucleotides: TGTGCCAGCAGTCACCAGACCCGCCTGAACACTGAAGCTTTCTTT. It is translated as CASSHQTRLNTEAFF. The rearrangement joins TRBV5-5 to TRBJ1-1; the D is unclear. V was trimmed by 5 bases and J by 0 bases, leaving 14 bases between them. Germline-derived CDR1 and CDR2 are SGHKS and YYEKEE (reference sequence). This CDR3 has 15 residues.

The chain recombines TRBV2 with TRBJ2-5; 9 bases fit TRBD2. The V and J ends lost 8 bases and 4 bases, in that order; junction bases with no gene match: 14. Germline loops: CDR1 SNHLY, CDR2 FYNNEI. The length of the CDR3 is 16 residues. CDR3: CASAETGLAGRETQYF. For the CDR3, the DNA is TGTGCCAGCGCCGAGACAGGGCTAGCGGGACGAGAGACCCAGTACTTC.

The V call is TRBV6-5, the J call TRBJ2-5, with D possibly TRBD2 on 6 matching bases. V gave up 2 bases and J gave up 0 bases, with 10 bases separating them. The CDR3 totals 15 residues. Germline-derived CDR1 and CDR2 are MNHEY and SVGAGI. The CDR3 region has the DNA TGTGCCAGCAGTTACGCCGGGAGATACCAAGAGACCCAGTACTTC. Protein: CASSYAGRYQETQYF.

Ten or more counts support this clonotype. V and J are TRBV5-1 and TRBJ2-7, with no clear D. The CDR3 consists of 11 residues. Germline CDR1 reads SGHRS; CDR2 reads YFSETQ. V dropped 7 bases and J dropped 4 bases, with 9 bases sitting between them. The chain's CDR3 is CASSGLYEQYF. In DNA, the CDR3 is TGCGCCAGCTCCGGTCTGTACGAGCAGTACTTC.

This clonotype was seen a few times. CDR3 protein: CASSETSGIYEQYF. CDR3 sequence (DNA): TGCGCCAGCAGTGAGACTAGCGGGATCTACGAGCAGTACTTC. The chain recombines TRBV10-2 with TRBJ2-7; 10 bases are shared with TRBD2. CDR1 is WSHSY, CDR2 SAAADI, per germline. The length of the CDR3 is 14 residues. The ends lost 2 bases at V and 3 bases at J; junction bases unmatched: 1.

The sample holds a few counts of this clonotype. V usage is TRBV11-2 and J usage is TRBJ1-3; D call uncertain. The V end lost 1 base, the J end lost 0 bases, and 13 bases lay between the germline ends. CDR1 is SGHAT, CDR2 FQNNGV, per germline. CDR3 length equals 17 residues. The CDR3 DNA is TGTGCCAGCAGCTTAGGGTTGAAACGAAGCTCTGGAAACACCATATATTTT. This encodes CASSLGLKRSSGNTIYF. Based on the CDR3 plus reference TRBV11-2 and TRBJ1-3, the full variable domain is EAGVAQSPRYKIIEKRQSVAFWCNPISGHATLYWYQQILGQGPKLLIQFQNNGVVDDSQLPKDRFSAERLKGVDSTLKIQPAKLEDSAVYLCASSLGLKRSSGNTIYFGEGSWLTVV.

This chain links TRBV19 with TRBJ2-1, with 11 positions matching TRBD1. CDR1 is LNHDA, CDR2 SQIVND, per germline (reference sequence). The CDR3 contains 15 residues. The V and J ends lost 7 bases and 6 bases, in that order; junction bases with no gene match: 8. CDR3 bases: TGTGCCAGTACCCTAGGGACAGGGGGATGCAATGAGCAGTTCTTC. Protein product: CASTLGTGGCNEQFF.

On this clonotype itself: A read error may produce the germline difference seen at one junction end. The chain joins TRBV18 to TRBJ2-5; TRBD2 aligns across 8 bases. The CDR3 length is 17 residues. Looked up from germline, CDR1 is KGHSH and CDR2 is LQKENI. In nucleotides, the CDR3 is TGTACCAGCTCACCCACCGGGACTAGGGCCCTCGGAGAGACCCAGTACTTC. Protein sequence: CTSSPTGTRALGETQYF.

This clonotype was counted between two and nine times. The chain has TRBV20-1 and TRBJ2-5; D unclear. CDR3 length: 11 amino acids. Germline-derived CDR1 and CDR2 are DFQATT and SNEGSKA (reference sequence). Between the trimmed V and J ends, which lost 3 bases and 7 bases, there was a span of 9 bases. CDR3 nucleotide sequence: TGCAGTGCTAGGGCTGCTGGGACCCAGTACTTC. Protein sequence: CSARAAGTQYF.

The genes are TRBV28 and TRBJ1-1; 7 nucleotides agree with TRBD1. CDR1 is MDHEN, CDR2 SYDVKM, per germline. V dropped 6 bases and J dropped 7; count of bases not matched to a gene: 8. The CDR3 runs to 13 residues. CDR3 DNA sequence: TGTGCCAGCAGGACTGACAGGGCCAATGAAGCTTTCTTT. Translated, it gives CASRTDRANEAFF.

The chain has TRBV20-1 and TRBJ1-1, with a tentative D call TRBD1 (5 bases). This CDR3 has 14 residues. V gave up 6 bases and J gave up 4 bases, with 18 bases separating them. CDR1 DFQATT and CDR2 SNEGSKA come from the germline V gene (reference sequence). CDR3 amino acids: CSAALGWGSTEAFF. The CDR3 region has the DNA TGCAGTGCCGCACTGGGGTGGGGGAGCACTGAAGCTTTCTTT.

This sequence joins TRBV4-1 and TRBJ2-1; D is possibly TRBD1 (7 bases). Germline V gene lookup returns CDR1 MGHRA and CDR2 YSYEKL. V was shortened by 7 bases and J by 2 bases, with 12 bases between the two germline ends. The length of the CDR3 is 14 residues. CDR3 sequence (DNA): TGCGCCAGCACCCAGGGGGGCGCCTACAATGAGCAGTTCTTC. This codes for CASTQGGAYNEQFF.

This chain links TRBV13 with TRBJ1-2; D is undetermined. This CDR3 is built from 16 residues. Germline CDR1 reads PRHDT; CDR2 reads FYEKMQ (reference sequence). V was cut by 5 bases and J by 4 bases, with 20 bases left in between. The CDR3 protein is CASSPQSQWAGYGYTF. CDR3 DNA sequence: TGTGCCAGCAGCCCCCAATCACAGTGGGCGGGCTATGGCTACACCTTC.

The V and J genes are TRBV6-5 and TRBJ2-1; 13 bases align to TRBD2. The ends lost 1 base at V and 7 bases at J; junction bases unmatched: 4. Germline CDR1 reads MNHEY; CDR2 reads SVGAGI. This CDR3 has 16 amino acids. In DNA form, the CDR3 reads TGTGCCAGCAGTTACTTACGGACTAGCGGGAGTAATGAGCAGTTCTTC. It encodes CASSYLRTSGSNEQFF.

The chain joins TRBV7-2 to TRBJ2-7; TRBD2 might be the D (5 bases). CDR1 and CDR2 from the germline V gene are SGHTA and FQGNSA. The V end lost 5 bases, the J end lost 12 bases, and 20 bases lay between the germline ends. There are 13 residues in the CDR3. This CDR3 is CASSLQTRESRYF. The CDR3 DNA is TGTGCCAGCAGCCTCCAGACGAGGGAATCGCGGTACTTC. Combining the CDR3 with reference TRBV7-2 and TRBJ2-7 gives the whole variable domain GAGVSQSPSNKVTEKGKDVELRCDPISGHTALYWYRQSLGQGLEFLIYFQGNSAPDKSGLPSDRFSAERTGGSVSTLTIQRTQQEDSAVYLCASSLQTRESRYFGPGTRLTVT.

This clonotype was detected ten times or more. V usage is TRBV7-2 and J usage is TRBJ2-2; D remains unclear. The germline gives CDR1 SGHTA, CDR2 FQGNSA. V was cut by 8 bases and J by 5 bases, with 12 bases left in between. CDR3 length equals 13 residues. CDR3 sequence: CASHLVRTGELFF. In DNA, the CDR3 is TGTGCCAGCCACCTCGTCCGAACCGGGGAGCTGTTTTTT. Together with reference TRBV7-2 and TRBJ2-2, the CDR3 gives the full variable domain: GAGVSQSPSNKVTEKGKDVELRCDPISGHTALYWYRQSLGQGLEFLIYFQGNSAPDKSGLPSDRFSAERTGGSVSTLTIQRTQQEDSAVYLCASHLVRTGELFFGEGSRLTVL.

This clonotype was counted between two and nine times. The genes are TRBV20-1 and TRBJ2-5, with a tentative D call TRBD2 (6 bases). V was pared by 6 bases and J by 5 bases, with 16 bases between. From germline, CDR1 is DFQATT and CDR2 SNEGSKA (reference sequence). The CDR3 loop spans 13 amino acids. CDR3 amino acids: CSAGAGPRETQYF. As DNA, the CDR3 is TGCAGTGCCGGCGCGGGGCCTAGGGAGACCCAGTACTTC.

This clonotype has only a few counts. V gene TRBV4-1 combines with J gene TRBJ1-4, with TRBD1 matching 10 bases. With 3 bases clipped from V and 8 bases from J, the junction kept 3 bases outside the gene matches. Per germline, CDR1 MGHRA and CDR2 YSYEKL. The CDR3 is made up of 14 amino acids. CDR3 sequence: CASSQPGQGEKLFF. CDR3 in DNA: TGCGCCAGCAGCCAGCCGGGACAGGGGGAAAAACTGTTTTTT.

This chain joins TRBV24-1 and TRBJ2-5; maybe TRBD2 (6 bases). The CDR3 sequence is 14 residues long. CDR1 is KGHDR, CDR2 SFDVKD, per germline. With 3 bases removed from V and 5 bases from J, the gap between germline ends came to 12 bases. The CDR3, as DNA: TGTGCCACCAGTGATGCCATTCGGGGGGAGACCCAGTACTTC. This encodes CATSDAIRGETQYF.

V and J are TRBV9 and TRBJ2-5, with D perhaps given as TRBD1 or TRBD2 (5 bases each). The CDR3 contains 15 residues. CDR1 is SGDLS and CDR2 is YYNGEE in the germline V gene. V gave up 0 bases and J gave up 3 bases, with 12 bases separating them. The CDR3, as DNA: TGTGCCAGCAGCGTAGTGGGCCAGGGAGAAGAGACCCAGTACTTC. This gives the protein CASSVVGQGEETQYF.

This clonotype appeared many times. The chain combines TRBV11-2 with TRBJ2-5; 9 bases align to TRBD2. Trimming at V came to 2 bases and at J to 2 bases, leaving 9 bases not matched to a gene. The CDR3 spans 17 residues. Germline loops: CDR1 SGHAT, CDR2 FQNNGV. CDR3 sequence reads: CASSLKPSGRTQETQYF. Here the CDR3 DNA reads TGTGCCAGCAGCTTAAAACCAAGCGGGAGGACTCAAGAGACCCAGTACTTC.

At least ten counts were recorded for this clonotype. The chain is built from TRBV6-2 or TRBV6-3 and TRBJ1-1; D might be TRBD1 (6 bases). The CDR3 is 13 amino acids. V was pared by 5 bases and J by 3 bases, with 10 bases between. Germline assignment: CDR1 MNHEY and CDR2 SVGEGT. The CDR3: CASSGRGDTEAFF. The CDR3 DNA follows: TGTGCCAGCAGTGGCAGGGGTGACACTGAAGCTTTCTTT.

This clonotype has only a few counts. The rearrangement links TRBV10-3 to TRBJ2-7, with D possibly TRBD2 on 6 matching bases. There are 13 residues in the CDR3. Germline V gives CDR1 ENHRY, CDR2 SYGVKD. Trimming cost V 8 bases and J 0 bases, with 11 bases left between them. The CDR3 loop reads CAISGAVSYEQYF. CDR3 coding DNA: TGTGCCATCTCGGGAGCGGTCTCCTACGAGCAGTACTTC.